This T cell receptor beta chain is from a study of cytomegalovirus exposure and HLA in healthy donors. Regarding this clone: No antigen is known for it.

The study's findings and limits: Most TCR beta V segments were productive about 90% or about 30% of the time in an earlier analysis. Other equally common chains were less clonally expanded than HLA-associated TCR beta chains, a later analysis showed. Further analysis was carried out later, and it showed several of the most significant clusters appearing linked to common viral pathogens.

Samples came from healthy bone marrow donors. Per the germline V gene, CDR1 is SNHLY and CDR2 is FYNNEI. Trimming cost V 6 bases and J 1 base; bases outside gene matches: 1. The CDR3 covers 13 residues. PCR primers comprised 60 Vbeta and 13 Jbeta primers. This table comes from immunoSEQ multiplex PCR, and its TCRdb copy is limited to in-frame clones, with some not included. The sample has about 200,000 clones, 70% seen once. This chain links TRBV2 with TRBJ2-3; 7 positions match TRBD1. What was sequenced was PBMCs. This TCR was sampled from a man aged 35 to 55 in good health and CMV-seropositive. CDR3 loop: CASRGTGTDTQYF. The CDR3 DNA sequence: TGTGCCAGCAGGGGGACAGGCACAGATACGCAGTATTTT.